These T cell receptor beta chains were read from a single sample in a study of blood T cell repertoires in COVID-19. Assay: immunoSEQ multiplex PCR; the TCRdb copy retains only in-frame clones and omits some. The sample contains approximately 470,000 clones, 75% to 90% of which appear only once. Material: peripheral blood. These receptor sequences come from a human donor in a cohort sampled during active COVID-19. CDR3s leave out the opening cysteine and the closing phenylalanine or tryptophan. The order of the fields is J gene, D gene, V gene, CDR3 protein. The D gene is left open where the match is weak.

TRBJ2-7	TRBD2	TRBV5-1	ASSSLAGGLAYEQY
TRBJ1-3	NA	TRBV21-1	ASSKVYAGKQETQRNTIY
TRBJ1-2	TRBD1	TRBV2	ASWGWTGLTGYT
TRBJ2-1	TRBD2	TRBV28	ASFNKGLAGARYNYNEQF
TRBJ2-5	NA	TRBV3-1/TRBV3-2	ASSQTQETQY
TRBJ2-7	NA	TRBV7-6	ASSLNGYEQY
TRBJ2-7	TRBD2	TRBV5-1	ASSPIAGAPDEQY
TRBJ1-2	NA	TRBV30	AWRKSGASGYT
TRBJ2-5	NA	TRBV14	ASSQVVRQLKETQY
TRBJ2-2	NA	TRBV6-4	ASSAGTNTGELF
TRBJ2-3	NA	TRBV7-9	ASSSPEEGDTQY
TRBJ1-4	NA	TRBV15	ATSEGFATNEKLF
TRBJ1-2	TRBD1	TRBV27	ASSLSWDSYGYT
TRBJ1-4	TRBD1	TRBV19	ASSSQGRTNEKLF
TRBJ2-5	NA	TRBV6-1	ASSEGGGGALSTQY
TRBJ1-1	NA	TRBV7-8	ASSLAGALGTEAF
TRBJ2-2	TRBD2	TRBV18	ASSPGRLAGLGGELF
TRBJ2-3	TRBD2	TRBV9	ASSHRLAGFRDADTQY
TRBJ2-2	TRBD2	TRBV4-1	ASSQATSGRRRGGTGELF
TRBJ1-1	NA	TRBV5-4	ASSPRQVPNTEAF
TRBJ2-7	TRBD2	TRBV5-1	ASSLWPGGYEQY
TRBJ2-3	TRBD1	TRBV4-3	ASSLSRDSTTDTQY
TRBJ1-1	NA	TRBV14	ASSQGVGDTEAF
TRBJ1-5	TRBD1	TRBV3-1/TRBV3-2	ASSQRQGQGQPQH
TRBJ2-6	TRBD1	TRBV7-6	ASSLLGQGASGANVLT
TRBJ1-1	NA	TRBV12-3/TRBV12-4	ASAQRTEAF
TRBJ2-1	NA	TRBV11-3	ASSLEGRVNDEQF